This T cell receptor beta chain was sequenced during a study of cytomegalovirus exposure and HLA in healthy donors. Study results and caveats: The CMV antigen specificity of three CMV-associated chains was confirmed through in vitro analysis. Later, an analysis showed that TCR beta chains associated with HLA were more clonally expanded than others that were equally common.

Germline assignment: CDR1 LNHDA and CDR2 SQIVND (reference sequence). The CDR3 sequence is 16 residues long. Trimming took 3 bases from V and 3 from J; bases not matched to a gene: 11. Comment on this clone: The antigen is not known.

Use of 60 Vbeta and 13 Jbeta primers characterized the PCR. Per the original data handling: Counted up in a later analysis, unique TCR beta chains came to around 80 million, with some 9.9 million shared. Sequenced by immunoSEQ multiplex PCR; TCRdb stores in-frame clones only, minus some. The V and J calls and clone size come from that table; D and trimming were worked out from the DNA. The repertoire holds about 120,000 clones, with 81% as singletons. The sequencing sample was made of PBMCs. The chain uses TRBV19 and TRBJ2-7; 7 bases fit TRBD2. This TCR was recovered from a woman under 40 in good health and CMV-seronegative. CDR3 in amino acids: CASSMGGVAEGYEQYF. CDR3 nucleotide sequence: TGTGCCAGTAGTATGGGAGGGGTAGCGGAGGGCTACGAGCAGTACTTC.